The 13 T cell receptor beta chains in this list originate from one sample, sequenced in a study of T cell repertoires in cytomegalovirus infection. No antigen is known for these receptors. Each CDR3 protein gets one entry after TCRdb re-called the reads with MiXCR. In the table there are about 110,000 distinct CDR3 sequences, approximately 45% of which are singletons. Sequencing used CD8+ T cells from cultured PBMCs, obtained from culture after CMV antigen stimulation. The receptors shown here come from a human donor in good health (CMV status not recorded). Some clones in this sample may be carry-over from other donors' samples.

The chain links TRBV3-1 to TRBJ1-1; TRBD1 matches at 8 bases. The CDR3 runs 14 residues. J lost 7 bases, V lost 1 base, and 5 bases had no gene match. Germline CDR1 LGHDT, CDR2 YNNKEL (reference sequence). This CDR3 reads CASSQGTGGGEAFF. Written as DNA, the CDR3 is TGTGCCAGCAGCCAAGGAACAGGGGGGGGTGAAGCTTTCTTT.

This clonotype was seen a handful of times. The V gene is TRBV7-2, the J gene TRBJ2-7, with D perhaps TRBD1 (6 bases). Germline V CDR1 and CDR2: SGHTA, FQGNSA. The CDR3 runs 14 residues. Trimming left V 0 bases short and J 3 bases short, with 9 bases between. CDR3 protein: CASSLAGGGYEQYF. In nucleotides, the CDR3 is TGTGCCAGCAGCTTAGCAGGGGGTGGCTACGAGCAGTACTTC.

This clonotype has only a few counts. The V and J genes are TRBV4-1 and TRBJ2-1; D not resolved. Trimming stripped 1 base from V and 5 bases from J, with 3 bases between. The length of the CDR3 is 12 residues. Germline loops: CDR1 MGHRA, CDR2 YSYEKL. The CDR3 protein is CASSQGNNEQFF. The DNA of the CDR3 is TGCGCCAGCAGCCAAGGAAACAATGAGCAGTTCTTC.

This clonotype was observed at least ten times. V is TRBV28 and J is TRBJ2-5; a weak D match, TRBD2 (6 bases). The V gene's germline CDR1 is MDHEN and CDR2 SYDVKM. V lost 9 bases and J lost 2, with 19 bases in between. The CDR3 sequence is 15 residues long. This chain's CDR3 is CASLFGRGPQETQYF. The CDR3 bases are TGTGCCAGTCTCTTCGGGCGGGGTCCGCAAGAGACCCAGTACTTC.

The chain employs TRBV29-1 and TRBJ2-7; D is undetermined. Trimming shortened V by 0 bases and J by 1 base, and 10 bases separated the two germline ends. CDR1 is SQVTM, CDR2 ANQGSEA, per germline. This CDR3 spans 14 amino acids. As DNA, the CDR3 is TGCAGCGTTGAAGAGGGGTCCGGATCCTACGAGCAGTACTTC. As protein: CSVEEGSGSYEQYF.

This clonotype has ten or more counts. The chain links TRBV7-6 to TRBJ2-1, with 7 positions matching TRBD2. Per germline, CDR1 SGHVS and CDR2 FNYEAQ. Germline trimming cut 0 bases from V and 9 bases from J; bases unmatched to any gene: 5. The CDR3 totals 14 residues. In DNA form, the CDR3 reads TGTGCCAGCAGCTTAGCGATCGAGCGGGGTGAGCAGTTCTTC. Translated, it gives CASSLAIERGEQFF. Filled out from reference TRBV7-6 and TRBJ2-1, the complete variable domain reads GAGVSQSPRYKVTKRGQDVALRCDPISGHVSLYWYRQALGQGPEFLTYFNYEAQQDKSGLPNDRFSAERPEGSISTLTIQRTEQRDSAMYRCASSLAIERGEQFFGPGTRLTVL.

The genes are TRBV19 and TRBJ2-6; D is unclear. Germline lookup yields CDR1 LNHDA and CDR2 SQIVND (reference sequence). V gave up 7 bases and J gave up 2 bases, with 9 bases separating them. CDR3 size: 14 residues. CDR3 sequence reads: CASTYGAGANVLTF. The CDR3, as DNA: TGTGCCAGTACATATGGGGCTGGGGCCAACGTCCTGACTTTC.

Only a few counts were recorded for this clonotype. The CDR3, as DNA: TGTGCCAGCAGTTTAGGGACAGGTCTAAATTCACCCCTCCACTTT. It specifies CASSLGTGLNSPLHF. The chain carries TRBV27 and TRBJ1-6; 8 nucleotides agree with TRBD1. The CDR3 totals 15 residues. The junction had 4 bases not matched to a gene; V was cut back by 2 bases and J by 7 bases. Germline V gives CDR1 MNHEY, CDR2 SMNVEV (reference sequence).

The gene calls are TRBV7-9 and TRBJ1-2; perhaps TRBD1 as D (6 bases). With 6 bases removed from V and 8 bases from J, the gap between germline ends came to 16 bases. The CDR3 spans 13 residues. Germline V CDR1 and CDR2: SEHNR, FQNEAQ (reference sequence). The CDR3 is CASRGQRPRGYTF. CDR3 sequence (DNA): TGTGCCAGCAGAGGACAGCGCCCGAGGGGCTACACCTTC.

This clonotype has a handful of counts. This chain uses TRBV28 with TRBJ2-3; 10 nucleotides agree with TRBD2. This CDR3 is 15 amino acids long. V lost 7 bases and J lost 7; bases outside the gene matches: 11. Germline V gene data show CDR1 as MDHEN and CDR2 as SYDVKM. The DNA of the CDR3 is TGTGCCAGCACCATCCTAGCGGGGGTAAGAAATACGCAGTATTTT. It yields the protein CASTILAGVRNTQYF.

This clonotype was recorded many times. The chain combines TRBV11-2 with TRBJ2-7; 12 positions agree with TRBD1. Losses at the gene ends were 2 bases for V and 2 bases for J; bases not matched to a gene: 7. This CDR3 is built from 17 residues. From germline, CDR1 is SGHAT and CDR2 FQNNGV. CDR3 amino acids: CASSLMGQGALPYEQYF. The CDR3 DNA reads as TGTGCCAGCAGCTTAATGGGACAGGGGGCTCTCCCCTACGAGCAGTACTTC.

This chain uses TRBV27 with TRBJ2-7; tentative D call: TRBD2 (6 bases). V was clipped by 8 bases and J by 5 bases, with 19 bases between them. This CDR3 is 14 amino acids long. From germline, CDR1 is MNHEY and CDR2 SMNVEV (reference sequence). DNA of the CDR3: TGTGCCAGCGGCTCCGGGATGGGAGGCAACGAGCAGTACTTC. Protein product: CASGSGMGGNEQYF.

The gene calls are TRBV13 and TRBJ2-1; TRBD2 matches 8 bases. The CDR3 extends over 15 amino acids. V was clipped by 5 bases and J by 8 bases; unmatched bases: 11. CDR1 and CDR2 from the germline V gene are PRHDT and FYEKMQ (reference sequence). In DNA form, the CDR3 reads TGTGCCAGCAGCCCCGGTGCTAGCGGGCCCTATGAGCAGTTCTTC. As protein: CASSPGASGPYEQFF.